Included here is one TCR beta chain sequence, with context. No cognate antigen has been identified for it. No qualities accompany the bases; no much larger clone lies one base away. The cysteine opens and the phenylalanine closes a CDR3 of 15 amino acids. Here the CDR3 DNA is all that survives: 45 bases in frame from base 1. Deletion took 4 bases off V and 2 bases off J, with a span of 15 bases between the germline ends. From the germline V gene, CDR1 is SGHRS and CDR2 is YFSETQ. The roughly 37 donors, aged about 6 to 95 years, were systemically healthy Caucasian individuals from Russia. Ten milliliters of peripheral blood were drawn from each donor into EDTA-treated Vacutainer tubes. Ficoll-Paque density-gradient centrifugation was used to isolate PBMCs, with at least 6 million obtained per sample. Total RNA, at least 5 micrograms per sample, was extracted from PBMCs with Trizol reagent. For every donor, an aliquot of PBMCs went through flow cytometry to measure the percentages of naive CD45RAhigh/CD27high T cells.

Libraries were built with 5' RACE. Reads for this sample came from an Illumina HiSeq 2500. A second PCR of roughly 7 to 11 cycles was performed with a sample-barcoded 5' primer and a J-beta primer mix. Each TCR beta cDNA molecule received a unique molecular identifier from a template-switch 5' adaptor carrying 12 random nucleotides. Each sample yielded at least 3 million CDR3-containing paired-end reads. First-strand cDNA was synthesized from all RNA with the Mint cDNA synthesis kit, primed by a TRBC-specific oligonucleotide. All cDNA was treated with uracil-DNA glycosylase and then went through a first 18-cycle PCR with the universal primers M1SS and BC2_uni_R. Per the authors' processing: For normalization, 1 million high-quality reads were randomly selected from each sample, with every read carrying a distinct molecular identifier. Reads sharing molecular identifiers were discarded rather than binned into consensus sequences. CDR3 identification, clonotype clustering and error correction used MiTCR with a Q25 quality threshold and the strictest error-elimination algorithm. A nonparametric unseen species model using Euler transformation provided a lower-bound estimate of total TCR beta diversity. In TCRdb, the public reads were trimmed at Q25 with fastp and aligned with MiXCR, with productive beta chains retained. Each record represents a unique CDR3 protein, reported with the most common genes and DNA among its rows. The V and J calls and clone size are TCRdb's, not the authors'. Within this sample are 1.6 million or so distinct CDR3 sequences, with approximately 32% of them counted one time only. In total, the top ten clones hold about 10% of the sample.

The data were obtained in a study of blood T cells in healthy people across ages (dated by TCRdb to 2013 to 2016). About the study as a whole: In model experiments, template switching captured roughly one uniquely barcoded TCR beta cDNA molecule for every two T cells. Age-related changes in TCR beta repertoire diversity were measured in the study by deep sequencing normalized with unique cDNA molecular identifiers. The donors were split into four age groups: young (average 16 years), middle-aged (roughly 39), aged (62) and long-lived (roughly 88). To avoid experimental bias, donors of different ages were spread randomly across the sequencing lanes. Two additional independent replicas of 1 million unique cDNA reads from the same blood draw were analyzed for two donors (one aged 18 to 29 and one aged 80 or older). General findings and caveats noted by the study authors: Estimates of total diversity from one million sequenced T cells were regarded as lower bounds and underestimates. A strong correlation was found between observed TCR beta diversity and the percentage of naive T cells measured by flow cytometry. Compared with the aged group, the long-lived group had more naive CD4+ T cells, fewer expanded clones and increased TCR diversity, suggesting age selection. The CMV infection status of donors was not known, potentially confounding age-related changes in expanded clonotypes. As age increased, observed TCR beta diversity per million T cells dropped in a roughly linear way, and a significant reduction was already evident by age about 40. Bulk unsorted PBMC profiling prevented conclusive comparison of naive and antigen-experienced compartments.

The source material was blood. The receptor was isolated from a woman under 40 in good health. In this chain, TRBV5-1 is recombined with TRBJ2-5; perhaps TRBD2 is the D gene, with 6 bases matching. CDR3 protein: CASSTLSGPQETQYF. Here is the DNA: TGCGCCAGCAGCACCCTTAGCGGCCCACAAGAGACCCAGTACTTC. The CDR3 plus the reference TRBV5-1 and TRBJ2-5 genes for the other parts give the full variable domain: KAGVTQTPRYLIKTRGQQVTLSCSPISGHRSVSWYQQTPGQGLQFLFEYFSETQRNKGNFPGRFSGRQFSNSRSEMNVSTLELGDSALYLCASSTLSGPQETQYFGPGTRLLVL.